The 20 T cell receptor beta chains given below trace back to one sample, sequenced in a study of blood T cell repertoires in COVID-19. Repertoires were generated with immunoSEQ multiplex PCR, while TCRdb's copy carries only in-frame clones and drops some. Of roughly 260,000 clones listed, 91% are singletons. Input material: peripheral blood. The receptors stem from a person aged 18-30 years with COVID-19, enrolled during active disease.

The rearrangement uses TRBV10-3 and TRBJ1-5; TRBD1 agrees at 9 bases. V lost 5 bases, J lost 5 bases, and 4 bases stayed unmatched. The CDR3 extends over 14 amino acids. From germline, CDR1 is ENHRY and CDR2 SYGVKD. The CDR3 nucleotides read TGTGCCATCAGTACAGACAGGGGGGATCAGCCCCAGCATTTT. It is translated as CAISTDRGDQPQHF.

The rearrangement joins TRBV5-4 to TRBJ1-2, with 7 bases aligning to TRBD1. V lost 0 bases to trimming and J lost 1 base; unmatched junction nucleotides: 3. CDR1 SGHNT and CDR2 YYREEE come from the germline V gene (reference sequence). CDR3 size: 15 residues. CDR3: CASSLGGQINYGYTF. DNA of the CDR3: TGTGCCAGCAGCTTGGGGGGACAGATTAACTATGGCTACACCTTC.

The V and J genes are TRBV19 and TRBJ2-1; TRBD2 agrees at 8 bases. Per the germline V gene, CDR1 is LNHDA and CDR2 is SQIVND (reference sequence). Trimming took 3 bases from V and 9 from J; bases not matched to a gene: 16. This CDR3 comprises 17 residues. CDR3 coding DNA: TGTGCCAGTAGTATTGCCAGCGGGAGTAGGTCAAGGAGTGAGCAGTTCTTC. It yields the protein CASSIASGSRSRSEQFF.

V usage is TRBV5-4 and J usage is TRBJ2-7; the D gene is possibly TRBD2 (6 bases). Trimming took 1 base from V and 2 from J, leaving 13 bases between them. CDR1 and CDR2 (germline): SGHNT, YYREEE (reference sequence). This CDR3 contains 15 residues. CDR3 protein: CASSLRGGPPYEQYF. The CDR3 DNA sequence: TGTGCCAGCAGCTTGCGGGGAGGCCCCCCCTACGAGCAGTACTTC.

The chain has TRBV9 and TRBJ2-7, with D tentatively TRBD2 (5 bases). Trimming removed 0 bases from V and 1 base from J, with 8 bases in between. This CDR3 has 14 residues. Germline V gives CDR1 SGDLS, CDR2 YYNGEE. The CDR3 nucleotides are TGTGCCAGCAGCGTAGCTAGCAGATCCTACGAGCAGTACTTC. This encodes CASSVASRSYEQYF.

This rearrangement joins TRBV7-9 to TRBJ2-1; D is perhaps TRBD2 (5 bases). CDR3 length: 15 amino acids. V was pared by 1 base and J by 0 bases, with 7 bases between. Germline CDR1 and CDR2: SEHNR and FQNEAQ (reference sequence). CDR3 sequence reads: CASSLDRGSYNEQFF. The CDR3 nucleotides read TGTGCCAGCAGCTTAGATCGGGGCTCCTACAATGAGCAGTTCTTC.

The chain uses TRBV7-8 and TRBJ2-2, with TRBD2 identical over 15 bases. Per the germline V gene, CDR1 is SGHVS and CDR2 is FQNEAQ. V dropped 3 bases and J dropped 7; count of bases not matched to a gene: 9. The CDR3 totals 18 residues. CDR3 residues: CASSLGLAGGGLDGELFF. In DNA, the CDR3 is TGTGCCAGCAGCTTGGGACTAGCGGGAGGAGGTCTAGACGGGGAGCTGTTTTTT.

The V call is TRBV11-3, the J call TRBJ2-1; D is possibly TRBD2 (6 bases). Trimming removed 0 bases from V and 4 bases from J, with 13 bases in between. This CDR3 is 16 amino acids long. The germline V gene has CDR1 SGHNT and CDR2 YENEEA. The CDR3, as DNA: TGTGCCAGCAGCTTAGATCAGGCGGGACTGTACAATGAGCAGTTCTTC. This sequence encodes CASSLDQAGLYNEQFF.

The gene calls are TRBV4-1 and TRBJ2-2; the D gene is possibly TRBD2 (6 bases). The V end was cut by 1 base, the J end by 4 bases, with 10 bases between. The CDR3 is 15 amino acids. CDR1 is MGHRA, CDR2 YSYEKL, per germline. CDR3 coding DNA: TGCGCCAGCAGCCAAGCGGGAGCGGGCACCGGGGAGCTGTTTTTT. Translation: CASSQAGAGTGELFF.

The chain joins TRBV11-2 to TRBJ2-7; 9 bases line up with TRBD1. CDR3 size: 14 residues. Germline-derived CDR1 and CDR2 are SGHAT and FQNNGV. J lost 2 bases, V lost 5 bases, and 4 bases had no gene match. CDR3 DNA sequence: TGTGCCAGCAGCCCGAGACAGGGGGCCTACGAGCAGTACTTC. Amino acid sequence: CASSPRQGAYEQYF. The full variable domain, in which reference TRBV11-2 and TRBJ2-7 provide the parts outside the CDR3, is EAGVAQSPRYKIIEKRQSVAFWCNPISGHATLYWYQQILGQGPKLLIQFQNNGVVDDSQLPKDRFSAERLKGVDSTLKIQPAKLEDSAVYLCASSPRQGAYEQYFGPGTRLTVT.

This chain uses TRBV25-1 with TRBJ2-1; D unclear. This CDR3 has 17 residues. Germline V lookup: CDR1 MGHDK, CDR2 SYGVNS. V lost 0 bases to trimming and J lost 2 bases, with 14 bases between them. CDR3 in DNA: TGTGCCAGCAGTGAATATACTGCGATTCCGGCCTACAATGAGCAGTTCTTC. This gives the protein CASSEYTAIPAYNEQFF.

The chain combines TRBV5-1 with TRBJ2-7; no reliable D call. The germline gives CDR1 SGHRS, CDR2 YFSETQ. CDR3 length: 11 residues. V was shortened by 1 base and J by 7 bases, with 6 bases between the two germline ends. DNA of the CDR3: TGCGCCAGCAGCTTGCTCGAGGAGCAGTACTTC. As protein: CASSLLEEQYF.

The rearrangement uses TRBV10-3 and TRBJ2-1, with D maybe TRBD2 (6 bases). Germline V CDR1 and CDR2: ENHRY, SYGVKD. V was pared by 8 bases and J by 6 bases, with 11 bases between. This CDR3 is built from 12 residues. In nucleotides, the CDR3 is TGTGCCATCGAGGCGGAGGGCAATGAGCAGTTCTTC. Encoded protein: CAIEAEGNEQFF.

The CDR3 here is CASSPEKLAGVSDTQYF. The CDR3 nucleotides read TGTGCCAGCAGCCCAGAAAAACTAGCGGGAGTTTCAGATACGCAGTATTTT. V and J are TRBV5-6 and TRBJ2-3; 11 bases agree with TRBD2. The CDR3 runs to 17 residues. The junction had 11 bases not matched to a gene; V was cut back by 4 bases and J by 4 bases. Germline loops: CDR1 SGHDT, CDR2 YYEEEE.

The chain joins TRBV6-2 or TRBV6-3 to TRBJ2-6; D may be TRBD1 (5 bases). The germline CDR1 and CDR2 sequences are MNHEY and SVGEGT. This CDR3 comprises 15 residues. Trimming removed 2 bases at V and 2 bases at J, with 7 bases between. The CDR3 spells CASSYKGTGANVLTF. The CDR3, as DNA: TGTGCCAGCAGTTACAAGGGGACTGGGGCCAACGTCCTGACTTTC.

V usage is TRBV7-8 and J usage is TRBJ2-3, with D uncertain. The CDR3 totals 17 residues. Trimming pared 3 bases from V and 2 bases from J, leaving 18 bases between. Germline V gene sequence: CDR1 SGHVS, CDR2 FQNEAQ. DNA for the CDR3: TGTGCCAGCAGCTTGGGCGTCCAGCCGTTGGTCACAGATACGCAGTATTTT. Translating it yields CASSLGVQPLVTDTQYF.

The chain carries TRBV19 and TRBJ1-6; possible D gene TRBD1, 6 bases. Germline loops: CDR1 LNHDA, CDR2 SQIVND (reference sequence). The V and J ends lost 6 bases and 9 bases respectively, with 12 bases between them. This CDR3 is 13 amino acids long. CDR3 DNA sequence: TGTGCCAGTAGGGTAGGGGGGGGTTCACCCCTCCACTTT. Translated, it gives CASRVGGGSPLHF. Combining the CDR3 with reference TRBV19 and TRBJ1-6 gives the whole variable domain DGGITQSPKYLFRKEGQNVTLSCEQNLNHDAMYWYRQDPGQGLRLIYYSQIVNDFQKGDIAEGYSVSREKKESFPLTVTSAQKNPTAFYLCASRVGGGSPLHFGNGTRLTVT.

Comment on this clone: Other DNA sequences in this specimen translate into the identical CDR3. The DNA of the CDR3 is TGTGCCAGTAGTATGTTAGCGGGGGCCTACAATGAGCAGTTCTTC. Residues: CASSMLAGAYNEQFF. The V gene is TRBV19, the J gene TRBJ2-1, with 9 positions matching TRBD2. The V segment lost 3 bases and the J segment 2 bases; nucleotides outside the gene matches: 2. The CDR3 is 15 residues long. The V gene's germline CDR1 is LNHDA and CDR2 SQIVND (reference sequence).

The gene calls are TRBV7-2 and TRBJ2-3; TRBD2 matches 10 bases. The germline V gene encodes CDR1 SGHTA and CDR2 FQGNSA. V dropped 5 bases and J dropped 6; count of bases not matched to a gene: 11. The CDR3 is 16 residues long. This chain's CDR3 is CASSPRASGSGDTQYF. CDR3 sequence (DNA): TGTGCCAGCAGCCCAAGGGCTAGCGGGAGTGGGGATACGCAGTATTTT.

This sequence joins TRBV6-5 and TRBJ1-2; D possibly corresponds to TRBD1 (5 bases). Germline lookup yields CDR1 MNHEY and CDR2 SVGAGI. The CDR3 spans 13 residues. Between the trimmed V and J ends, which lost 2 bases and 7 bases, there was a span of 11 bases. CDR3 in amino acids: CASSYGALRGYTF. For the CDR3, the DNA is TGTGCCAGCAGTTACGGGGCCCTCCGTGGCTACACCTTC.